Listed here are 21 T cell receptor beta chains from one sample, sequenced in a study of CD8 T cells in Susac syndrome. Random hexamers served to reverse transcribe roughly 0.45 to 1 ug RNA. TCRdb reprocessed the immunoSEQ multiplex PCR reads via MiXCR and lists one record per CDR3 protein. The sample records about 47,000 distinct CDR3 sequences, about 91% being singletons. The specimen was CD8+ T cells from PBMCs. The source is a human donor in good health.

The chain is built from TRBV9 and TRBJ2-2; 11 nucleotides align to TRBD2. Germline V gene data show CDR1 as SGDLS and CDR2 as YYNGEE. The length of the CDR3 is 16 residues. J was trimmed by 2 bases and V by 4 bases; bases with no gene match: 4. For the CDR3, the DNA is TGTGCCAGCAGCCCGGGACTAGCGGTCAACACCGGGGAGCTGTTTTTT. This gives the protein CASSPGLAVNTGELFF.

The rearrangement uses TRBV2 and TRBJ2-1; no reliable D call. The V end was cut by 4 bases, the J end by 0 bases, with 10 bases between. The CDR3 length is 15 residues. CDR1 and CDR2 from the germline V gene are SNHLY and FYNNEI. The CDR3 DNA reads TGTGCCAGCAGTGCGGACCCCAGCTCCTACAATGAGCAGTTCTTC. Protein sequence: CASSADPSSYNEQFF.

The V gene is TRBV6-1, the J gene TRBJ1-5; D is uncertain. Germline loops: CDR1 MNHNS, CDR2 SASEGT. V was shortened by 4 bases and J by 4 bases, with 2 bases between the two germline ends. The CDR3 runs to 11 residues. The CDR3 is CASSGNQPQHF. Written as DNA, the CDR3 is TGTGCCAGCAGTGGGAATCAGCCCCAGCATTTT.

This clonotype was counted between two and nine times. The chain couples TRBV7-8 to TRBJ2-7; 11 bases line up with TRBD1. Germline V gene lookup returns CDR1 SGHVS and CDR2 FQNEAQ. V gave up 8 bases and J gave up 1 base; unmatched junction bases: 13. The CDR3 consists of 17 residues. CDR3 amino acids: CASGLLKGQGESYEQYF. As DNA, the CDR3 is TGTGCCAGCGGGTTACTTAAGGGACAGGGGGAGTCCTACGAGCAGTACTTC. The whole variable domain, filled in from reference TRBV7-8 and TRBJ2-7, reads GAGVSQSPRYKVAKRGQDVALRCDPISGHVSLFWYQQALGQGPEFLTYFQNEAQLDKSGLPSDRFFAERPEGSVSTLKIQRTQQEDSAVYLCASGLLKGQGESYEQYFGPGTRLTVT.

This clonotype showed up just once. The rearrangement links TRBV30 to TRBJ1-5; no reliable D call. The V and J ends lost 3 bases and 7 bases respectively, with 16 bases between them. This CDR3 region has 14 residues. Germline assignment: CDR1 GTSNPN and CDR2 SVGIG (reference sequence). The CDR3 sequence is CAWSMGTEYQPQHF. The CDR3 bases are TGTGCCTGGAGCATGGGAACAGAGTACCAGCCCCAGCATTTT.

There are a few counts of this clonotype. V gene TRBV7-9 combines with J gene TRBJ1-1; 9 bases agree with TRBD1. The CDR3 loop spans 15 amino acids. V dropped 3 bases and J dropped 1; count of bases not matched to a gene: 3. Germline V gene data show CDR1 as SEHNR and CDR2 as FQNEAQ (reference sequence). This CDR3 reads CASSLPTGGNTEAFF. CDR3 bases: TGTGCCAGCAGCTTGCCGACAGGGGGGAACACTGAAGCTTTCTTT. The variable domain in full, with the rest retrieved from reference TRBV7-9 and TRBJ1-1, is DTGVSQNPRHKITKRGQNVTFRCDPISEHNRLYWYRQTLGQGPEFLTYFQNEAQLEKSRLLSDRFSAERPKGSFSTLEIQRTEQGDSAMYLCASSLPTGGNTEAFFGQGTRLTVV.

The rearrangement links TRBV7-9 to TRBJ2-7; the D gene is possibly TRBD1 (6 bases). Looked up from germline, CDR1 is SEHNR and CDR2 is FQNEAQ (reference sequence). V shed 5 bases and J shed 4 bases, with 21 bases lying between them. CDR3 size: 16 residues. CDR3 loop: CASSPQKGDVGYEQYF. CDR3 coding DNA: TGTGCCAGCAGCCCCCAAAAGGGGGATGTTGGGTACGAGCAGTACTTC.

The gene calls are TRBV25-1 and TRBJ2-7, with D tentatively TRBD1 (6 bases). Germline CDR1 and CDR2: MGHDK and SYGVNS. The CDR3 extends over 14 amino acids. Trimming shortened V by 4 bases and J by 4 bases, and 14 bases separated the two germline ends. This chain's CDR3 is CASSVGRGGYEQYF. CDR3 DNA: TGTGCCAGCAGTGTGGGCAGGGGTGGTTACGAGCAGTACTTC.

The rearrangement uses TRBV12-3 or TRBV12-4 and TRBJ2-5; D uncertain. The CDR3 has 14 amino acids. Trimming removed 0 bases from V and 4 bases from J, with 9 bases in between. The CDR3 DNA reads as TGTGCCAGCAGTTTAGCGCTAAGGCTAGAGACCCAGTACTTC. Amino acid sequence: CASSLALRLETQYF.

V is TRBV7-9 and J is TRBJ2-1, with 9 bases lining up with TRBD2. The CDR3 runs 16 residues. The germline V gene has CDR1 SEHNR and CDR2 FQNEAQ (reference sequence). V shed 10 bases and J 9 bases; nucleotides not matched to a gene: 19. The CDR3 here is CAMSSMRAGGVGEQFF. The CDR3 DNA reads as TGTGCCATGAGTTCTATGAGAGCGGGAGGTGTTGGTGAGCAGTTCTTC. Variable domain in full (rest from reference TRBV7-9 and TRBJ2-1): DTGVSQNPRHKITKRGQNVTFRCDPISEHNRLYWYRQTLGQGPEFLTYFQNEAQLEKSRLLSDRFSAERPKGSFSTLEIQRTEQGDSAMYLCAMSSMRAGGVGEQFFGPGTRLTVL.

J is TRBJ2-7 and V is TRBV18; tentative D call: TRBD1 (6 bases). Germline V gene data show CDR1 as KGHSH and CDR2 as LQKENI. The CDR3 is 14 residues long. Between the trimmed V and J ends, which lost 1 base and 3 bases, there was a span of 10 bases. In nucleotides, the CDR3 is TGTGCCAGCTCACCACTAACAGGGAACTACGAGCAGTACTTC. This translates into CASSPLTGNYEQYF.

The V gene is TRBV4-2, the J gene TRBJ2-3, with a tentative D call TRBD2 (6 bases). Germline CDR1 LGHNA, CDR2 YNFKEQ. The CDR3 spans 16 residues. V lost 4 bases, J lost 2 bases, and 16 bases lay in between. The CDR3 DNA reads TGTGCCAGCAGCCCCCTGGGTAGCGGCCCCACAGATACGCAGTATTTT. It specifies CASSPLGSGPTDTQYF.

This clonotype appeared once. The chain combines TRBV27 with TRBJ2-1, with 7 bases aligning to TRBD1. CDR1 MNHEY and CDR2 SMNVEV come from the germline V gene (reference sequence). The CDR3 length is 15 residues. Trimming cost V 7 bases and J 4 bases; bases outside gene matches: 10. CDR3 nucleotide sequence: TGTGCCAGCAACAACCGGGACAGAGCTTACAATGAGCAGTTCTTC. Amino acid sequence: CASNNRDRAYNEQFF.

The CDR3 is CASSPTGETGYTF. The CDR3 bases are TGTGCCAGCAGTCCGACAGGGGAAACTGGCTACACCTTC. The gene calls are TRBV7-8 and TRBJ1-2, with TRBD1 matching over 8 bases. CDR1 is SGHVS, CDR2 FQNEAQ, per germline. The J segment lost 7 bases and the V segment lost 6 bases, leaving 7 bases of the junction unmatched. The CDR3 runs 13 residues.

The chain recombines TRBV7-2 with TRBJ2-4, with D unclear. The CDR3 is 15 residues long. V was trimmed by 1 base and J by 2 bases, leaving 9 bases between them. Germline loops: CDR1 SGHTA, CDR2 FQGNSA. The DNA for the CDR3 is TGTGCCAGCAGCTTAGTGATGACATCCAAAAACATTCAGTACTTC. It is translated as CASSLVMTSKNIQYF.

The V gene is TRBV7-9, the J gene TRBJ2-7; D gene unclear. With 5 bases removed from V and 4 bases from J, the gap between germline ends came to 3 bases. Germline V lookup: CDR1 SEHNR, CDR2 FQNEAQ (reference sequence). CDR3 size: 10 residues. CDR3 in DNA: TGTGCCAGCAGCGGTTACGAGCAGTACTTC. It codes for CASSGYEQYF.

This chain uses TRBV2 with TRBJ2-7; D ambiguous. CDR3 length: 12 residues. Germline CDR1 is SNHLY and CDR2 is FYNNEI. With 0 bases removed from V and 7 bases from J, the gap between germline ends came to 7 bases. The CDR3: CASSEAYTEQYF. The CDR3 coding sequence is TGTGCCAGCAGTGAAGCGTATACAGAGCAGTACTTC.

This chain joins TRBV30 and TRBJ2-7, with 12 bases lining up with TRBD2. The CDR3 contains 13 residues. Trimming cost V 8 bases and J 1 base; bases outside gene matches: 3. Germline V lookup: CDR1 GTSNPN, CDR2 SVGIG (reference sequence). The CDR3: CAILAGGSYEQYF. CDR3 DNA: TGTGCCATCCTAGCGGGAGGGTCCTACGAGCAGTACTTC. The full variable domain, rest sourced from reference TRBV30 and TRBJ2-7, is SQTIHQWPATLVQPVGSPLSLECTVEGTSNPNLYWYRQAAGRGLQLLFYSVGIGQISSEVPQNLSASRPQDRQFILSSKKLLLSDSGFYLCAILAGGSYEQYFGPGTRLTVT.

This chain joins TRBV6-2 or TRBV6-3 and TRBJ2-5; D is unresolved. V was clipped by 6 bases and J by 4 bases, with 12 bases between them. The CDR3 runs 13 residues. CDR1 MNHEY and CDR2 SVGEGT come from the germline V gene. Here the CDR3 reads CASSTDIGETQYF. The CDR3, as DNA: TGTGCCAGCAGCACAGACATCGGAGAGACCCAGTACTTC.

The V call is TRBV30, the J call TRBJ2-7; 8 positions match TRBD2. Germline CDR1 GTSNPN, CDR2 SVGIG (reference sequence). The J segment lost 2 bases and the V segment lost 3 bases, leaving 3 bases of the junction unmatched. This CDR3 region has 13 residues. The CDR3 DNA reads TGTGCCTGGAGCCCGGGGGGGGCCTACGAGCAGTACTTC. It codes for CAWSPGGAYEQYF.

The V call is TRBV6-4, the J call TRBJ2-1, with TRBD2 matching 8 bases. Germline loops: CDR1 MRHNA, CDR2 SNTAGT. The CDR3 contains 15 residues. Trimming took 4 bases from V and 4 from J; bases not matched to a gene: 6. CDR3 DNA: TGTGCCAGCAGTGGTGCGGGAGGAGGGTACAATGAGCAGTTCTTC. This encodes CASSGAGGGYNEQFF.